The 26 T cell receptor beta chains below come from one sample, sequenced in a study of PD-1 blockade in classical Hodgkin lymphoma. Method: immunoSEQ multiplex PCR; TCRdb's copy keeps in-frame clones and lacks some. The sample lists about 97,000 clones, 80% to 85% occurring once. All trial patients relapsed after autologous stem cell transplantation. The sequenced sample was peripheral blood mononuclear cells (PBMCs), obtained at baseline. The receptors here all came from a human donor with classical Hodgkin lymphoma.

This chain joins TRBV15 and TRBJ1-5; no clear D. The CDR3 has 15 amino acids. Per the germline V gene, CDR1 is LNHNV and CDR2 is YYDKDF (reference sequence). Trimming took off 0 bases at V and 3 bases at J, with 9 bases between the two ends. The CDR3 DNA reads as TGTGCCACCAGCAGAGATACCACCCCCAATCAGCCCCAGCATTTT. Its translation: CATSRDTTPNQPQHF.

This clone was recorded once. This chain joins TRBV4-2 and TRBJ2-1; D perhaps matches TRBD1 (6 bases). The ends were cut back, 0 bases at V and 4 bases at J, with 19 bases in the middle. CDR1 is LGHNA and CDR2 is YNFKEQ in the germline V gene. The CDR3 has 18 residues. CDR3: CASSQEFSGQGRYNEQFF. DNA for the CDR3: TGTGCCAGCAGCCAAGAATTCTCCGGGCAGGGGAGATACAATGAGCAGTTCTTC.

The V call is TRBV28, the J call TRBJ2-2, with TRBD1 identical over 8 bases. V shed 1 base and J 0 bases; nucleotides not matched to a gene: 7. Germline loops: CDR1 MDHEN, CDR2 SYDVKM. This CDR3 has 18 residues. The CDR3 spells CASSLSAGGITNTGELFF. The CDR3 nucleotides are TGTGCCAGCAGTTTATCGGCAGGGGGCATTACGAACACCGGGGAGCTGTTTTTT. Variable domain in full (rest from reference TRBV28 and TRBJ2-2): DVKVTQSSRYLVKRTGEKVFLECVQDMDHENMFWYRQDPGLGLRLIYFSYDVKMKEKGDIPEGYSVSREKKERFSLILESASTNQTSMYLCASSLSAGGITNTGELFFGEGSRLTVL.

The chain employs TRBV5-1 and TRBJ2-7; 10 nucleotides match TRBD2. This CDR3 is 16 amino acids long. Germline loops: CDR1 SGHRS, CDR2 YFSETQ. The V segment lost 1 base and the J segment 1 base; nucleotides outside the gene matches: 5. The CDR3 here is CASSLRSGRASYEQYF. The CDR3 coding sequence is TGCGCCAGCAGCTTGAGGAGCGGGAGGGCGTCCTACGAGCAGTACTTC. Complete variable domain (other parts from reference TRBV5-1 and TRBJ2-7): KAGVTQTPRYLIKTRGQQVTLSCSPISGHRSVSWYQQTPGQGLQFLFEYFSETQRNKGNFPGRFSGRQFSNSRSEMNVSTLELGDSALYLCASSLRSGRASYEQYFGPGTRLTVT.

The CDR3 is CASSIRRREVTDTQYF. CDR3 coding DNA: TGTGCCAGTAGTATACGAAGGCGGGAGGTTACAGATACGCAGTATTTT. V and J are TRBV19 and TRBJ2-3; 8 nucleotides match TRBD2. The J segment lost 3 bases and the V segment lost 2 bases, leaving 7 bases of the junction unmatched. The CDR3 contains 16 residues. Germline CDR1 and CDR2: LNHDA and SQIVND (reference sequence). Using reference TRBV19 and TRBJ2-3 for the parts outside the CDR3, the full variable domain is DGGITQSPKYLFRKEGQNVTLSCEQNLNHDAMYWYRQDPGQGLRLIYYSQIVNDFQKGDIAEGYSVSREKKESFPLTVTSAQKNPTAFYLCASSIRRREVTDTQYFGPGTRLTVL.

The rearrangement joins TRBV2 to TRBJ2-5, with D perhaps TRBD2 (6 bases). Trimming stripped 6 bases from V and 1 base from J, with 15 bases between. This CDR3 is built from 15 residues. Per the germline V gene, CDR1 is SNHLY and CDR2 is FYNNEI. The CDR3 DNA sequence: TGTGCCAGCAGCCCCGACGGAGGGACCCAAGAGACCCAGTACTTC. Encoded protein: CASSPDGGTQETQYF.

This sequence joins TRBV7-9 and TRBJ2-3; perhaps TRBD2 as D (5 bases). V lost 1 base and J 2 bases, leaving 10 bases between the germline ends. The CDR3 runs to 15 residues. Germline V gene sequence: CDR1 SEHNR, CDR2 FQNEAQ (reference sequence). CDR3: CASSLVAGNTDTQYF. CDR3 nucleotide sequence: TGTGCCAGCAGCTTAGTGGCGGGTAACACAGATACGCAGTATTTT.

This clone was detected once. The CDR3 DNA sequence: TGTGCCATCAGTGAGGGGGGTTTAGGGAAAGAGACCCAGTACTTC. Encoded protein: CAISEGGLGKETQYF. The V and J genes are TRBV10-3 and TRBJ2-5, with D perhaps assigned TRBD1 or TRBD2 (5 bases each). V was trimmed by 2 bases and J by 3 bases, leaving 13 bases between them. The germline gives CDR1 ENHRY, CDR2 SYGVKD. The length of the CDR3 is 15 residues.

V and J are TRBV28 and TRBJ2-7, with D hard to call. Germline V gene data show CDR1 as MDHEN and CDR2 as SYDVKM. The CDR3 sequence is 12 residues long. The V and J ends lost 5 bases and 3 bases respectively, with 8 bases between them. The CDR3 here is CASSKLVYEQYF. CDR3 DNA sequence: TGTGCCAGCAGTAAATTAGTCTACGAGCAGTACTTC. Drawing the rest from reference TRBV28 and TRBJ2-7, the complete variable domain is DVKVTQSSRYLVKRTGEKVFLECVQDMDHENMFWYRQDPGLGLRLIYFSYDVKMKEKGDIPEGYSVSREKKERFSLILESASTNQTSMYLCASSKLVYEQYFGPGTRLTVT.

V and J are TRBV7-9 and TRBJ2-7, with D perhaps given as TRBD1 or TRBD2 (7 bases each). V lost 4 bases to trimming and J lost 2 bases, with 12 bases between them. Germline V lookup: CDR1 SEHNR, CDR2 FQNEAQ (reference sequence). The CDR3 has 14 amino acids. The CDR3 spells CASSSTGTTYEQYF. The CDR3 DNA sequence: TGTGCCAGCAGCTCGACAGGGACTACCTACGAGCAGTACTTC.

The chain combines TRBV7-2 with TRBJ2-1; D unclear. The V end was cut by 1 base, the J end by 3 bases, with 7 bases between. CDR1 is SGHTA, CDR2 FQGNSA, per germline. The CDR3 has 14 residues. CDR3 in amino acids: CASSLGVGYNEQFF. CDR3 in DNA: TGTGCCAGCAGCTTAGGGGTCGGCTACAATGAGCAGTTCTTC.

This clone showed up just a few times. The J gene is TRBJ2-3, the V gene TRBV5-1; 7 bases map to TRBD1. The CDR3 totals 12 residues. The germline V gene encodes CDR1 SGHRS and CDR2 YFSETQ. Germline trimming cut 5 bases from V and 5 bases from J; bases unmatched to any gene: 2. The CDR3 sequence is CASRPGGDTQYF. As DNA, the CDR3 is TGCGCCAGCAGGCCAGGGGGAGATACGCAGTATTTT.

The chain combines TRBV10-3 with TRBJ2-2, with TRBD2 matching 7 bases. V was pared by 2 bases and J by 0 bases, with 3 bases of the junction left unmatched. The CDR3 contains 16 residues. The V gene's germline CDR1 is ENHRY and CDR2 SYGVKD. CDR3 in amino acids: CAISEPGGTNTGELFF. The CDR3 DNA is TGTGCCATCAGTGAGCCCGGGGGGACGAACACCGGGGAGCTGTTTTTT.

This sequence joins TRBV6-6 and TRBJ1-1; D is unresolved. The CDR3 is 12 residues long. CDR1 is MNHNY, CDR2 SVGAGI, per germline (reference sequence). Deletions cut 5 bases from V and 5 bases from J, with 9 bases between. The CDR3, as DNA: TGTGCCAGCAGTCCTGGACGGACTGAAGCTTTCTTT. As protein: CASSPGRTEAFF.

V gene TRBV19 combines with J gene TRBJ1-4, with 9 bases matching TRBD1. The V gene end was trimmed by 6 bases and the J gene end by 8 bases; junction bases not matched to a gene: 16. This CDR3 region has 17 residues. CDR1 is LNHDA and CDR2 is SQIVND in the germline V gene (reference sequence). The CDR3 is CASSPRIKGQGGEKLFF. The CDR3 DNA reads TGTGCCAGTAGCCCTCGCATAAAGGGACAGGGTGGCGAAAAACTGTTTTTT.

V usage is TRBV5-1 and J usage is TRBJ1-2; 7 bases fit TRBD1. The germline CDR1 and CDR2 sequences are SGHRS and YFSETQ. This CDR3 spans 16 amino acids. V shed 3 bases and J 4 bases; nucleotides not matched to a gene: 12. CDR3 coding DNA: TGCGCCAGCAGCTACCGGGGACAGCCAGGAAGCTATGGCTACACCTTC. Translation gives CASSYRGQPGSYGYTF.

V and J are TRBV6-1 and TRBJ2-3, with 8 bases identical to TRBD1. J gave up 6 bases and V 11 bases, and 10 bases lay outside the gene matches. This CDR3 comprises 13 residues. The germline V gene has CDR1 MNHNS and CDR2 SASEGT. The DNA for the CDR3 is TGTGCCTCGAGGCAGGGGGCGTCGGATACGCAGTATTTT. Encoded protein: CASRQGASDTQYF.

The rearrangement joins TRBV7-7 to TRBJ2-7, with D possibly being TRBD1 (5 bases). This CDR3 region has 13 residues. Germline assignment: CDR1 SSHAT and CDR2 FNYEAQ (reference sequence). V gave up 3 bases and J gave up 1 base, with 7 bases separating them. CDR3 DNA: TGTGCCAGCAGCTTGACAGAATCCTACGAGCAGTACTTC. This translates into CASSLTESYEQYF.

The chain combines TRBV5-1 with TRBJ2-1, with 10 bases aligning to TRBD2. The CDR3 totals 17 residues. V lost 0 bases and J lost 6; bases outside the gene matches: 9. From germline, CDR1 is SGHRS and CDR2 YFSETQ. The CDR3 loop is CASSLEPSGSYGNEQFF. DNA of the CDR3: TGCGCCAGCAGCTTGGAACCTAGCGGGAGTTACGGCAATGAGCAGTTCTTC.

This chain links TRBV6-5 with TRBJ1-4, with D unresolved. From germline, CDR1 is MNHEY and CDR2 SVGAGI. The CDR3 runs 14 residues. Trimming removed 4 bases at V and 7 bases at J, with 13 bases between. The CDR3 here is CASSSRRESEKLFF. DNA for the CDR3: TGTGCCAGCAGTTCCAGACGGGAGAGTGAAAAACTGTTTTTT.

Only one count was recorded for this clone. The CDR3 is CASSMSGTLNTGELFF. CDR3 DNA sequence: TGTGCCAGTAGTATGTCCGGGACACTAAACACCGGGGAGCTGTTTTTT. The gene calls are TRBV19 and TRBJ2-2, with D perhaps matching TRBD1 (6 bases). Germline V lookup: CDR1 LNHDA, CDR2 SQIVND (reference sequence). V was pared by 3 bases and J by 2 bases, with 13 bases between. This CDR3 contains 16 residues.

The CDR3 DNA sequence: TGTGCCAGCAGCTTTGGGGAGCTGTTTTTT. Translation: CASSFGELFF. This chain links TRBV7-9 with TRBJ2-2; D is ambiguous. CDR3 size: 10 residues. V gave up 3 bases and J gave up 8 bases, with 1 base separating them. Germline V gene data show CDR1 as SEHNR and CDR2 as FQNEAQ (reference sequence).

This sequence joins TRBV5-4 and TRBJ2-7, with D perhaps matching TRBD2 (5 bases). The germline CDR1 and CDR2 sequences are SGHNT and YYREEE (reference sequence). CDR3 length: 16 residues. V shed 6 bases and J shed 3 bases, with 22 bases lying between them. The CDR3 region is CASTAGSPGLLYEQYF. CDR3 in DNA: TGTGCCAGCACCGCGGGCAGCCCCGGACTCCTCTACGAGCAGTACTTC.

The chain has TRBV7-8 and TRBJ1-6, with 7 nucleotides matching TRBD1. Unmatched junction bases numbered 9, after V lost 1 base and J lost 9 bases. Germline values: CDR1 SGHVS, CDR2 FQNEAQ. The length of the CDR3 is 16 residues. Here the CDR3 reads CASSLGVGQMGSPLHF. For the CDR3, the DNA is TGTGCCAGCAGCTTAGGCGTGGGACAGATGGGTTCACCCCTCCACTTT.

There are a few counts of this clone. This chain uses TRBV30 with TRBJ1-3; D is undetermined. Trimming took 1 base from V and 2 from J, leaving 6 bases between them. This CDR3 is 13 amino acids long. The germline V gene has CDR1 GTSNPN and CDR2 SVGIG (reference sequence). CDR3: CAWSAIPGNTIYF. CDR3 DNA sequence: TGTGCCTGGAGTGCCATCCCTGGAAACACCATATATTTT. Drawing the rest from reference TRBV30 and TRBJ1-3, the complete variable domain is SQTIHQWPATLVQPVGSPLSLECTVEGTSNPNLYWYRQAAGRGLQLLFYSVGIGQISSEVPQNLSASRPQDRQFILSSKKLLLSDSGFYLCAWSAIPGNTIYFGEGSWLTVV.

About this clone: The sample holds other DNA sequences that translate to the same CDR3. V usage is TRBV7-7 and J usage is TRBJ2-7; D perhaps matches TRBD1 (5 bases). Trimming stripped 4 bases from V and 1 base from J, with 11 bases between. CDR1 and CDR2 (germline): SSHAT, FNYEAQ (reference sequence). This CDR3 spans 14 amino acids. The CDR3 loop reads CASSSGQGSYEQYF. CDR3 in DNA: TGTGCCAGCAGCTCCGGACAAGGGTCCTACGAGCAGTACTTC.